The clone carrying this T cell receptor beta chain was seen many times. Its target is unknown. TCRdb ran MiXCR on the reads and lists one entry per CDR3 protein. The sample lists 55,000 to 85,000 distinct CDR3 sequences; approximately 3.6% were seen once. This entry belongs to a study of T cell repertoires in cytomegalovirus infection. The overall study: Signatures in public TCR beta sequences pointed to both CMV infection and matching HLA type.

Trimming removed 1 base at V and 0 bases at J, with 10 bases between. Germline CDR1 SGHTA, CDR2 FQGNSA. The length of the CDR3 is 16 residues. Findings and limits, study-wide: CMV-specific TCR beta clonotypes restricted by HLA-C dominated the ex vivo response. The study identified carriers of CMV plus the relevant HLA from cumulative public TCR beta family frequency.

Sequencing was done on a sample of PBMCs. The TCR originated in a human donor in good health (CMV status not recorded). Some clones in this sample may be carry-over from other donors' samples. This chain joins TRBV7-2 and TRBJ2-1; D not certain. The CDR3 loop is CASSLVGGSSYNEQFF. CDR3 sequence (DNA): TGTGCCAGCAGCTTAGTGGGCGGCAGCTCCTACAATGAGCAGTTCTTC.